This T cell receptor (beta chain) was observed in a study of neoadjuvant anti-PD-1 for oral cavity cancer. Study-wide context: Patients without progression received a fourth nivolumab dose around day 43, then surgical resection on days 50-56.

These newly diagnosed stage II-IVA oral cavity squamous cell carcinoma patients had no prior systemic or radiation treatment. Most PBMC samples had approximately 480 ng input DNA in six replicates. Some clones are missing from TCRdb's copy, which holds only in-frame ones; the method was immunoSEQ multiplex PCR. The sample records tens of thousands of clones, over 70% being singletons. CDR3 length: 14 amino acids. The germline gives CDR1 SGHDT, CDR2 YYEEEE. V lost 0 bases and J lost 3, with 8 bases in between. The sequencing here drew on PBMCs, taken before nivolumab (anti-PD-1) treatment. This rearrangement joins TRBV5-6 to TRBJ2-3, with D unresolved. This clonotype was sampled from a person between 40 and 80 years old with oral cavity squamous cell carcinoma. CDR3 amino acids: CASSLVALTDTQYF. The CDR3, as DNA: TGTGCCAGCAGCTTGGTCGCCTTGACAGATACGCAGTATTTT.